The present T cell receptor beta chain was sequenced within a study of cytomegalovirus exposure and HLA in healthy donors. The junction had 12 bases not matched to a gene; V was cut back by 4 bases and J by 8 bases. Germline CDR1 is SGHRS and CDR2 is YFSETQ. There are 15 residues in the CDR3. While unrecorded immune exposures were likely, the donors were nominally healthy when sampled. It was with 60 Vbeta and 13 Jbeta primers that the PCR ran. Assay: immunoSEQ multiplex PCR; the TCRdb copy retains only in-frame clones and omits some. The sample includes 120,000 to 150,000 clones, around 80% of them seen just once.

Sequenced: PBMCs. The chain couples TRBV5-1 to TRBJ1-2; TRBD1 agrees at 9 bases. The clonotype comes from a male donor in good health and CMV-seropositive. CDR3 bases: TGCGCCAGCAGCACCCGGGACAGGGCCGCTGAAGGCTACACCTTC. Residues: CASSTRDRAAEGYTF.